This TCR beta chain was found in a study of early T cells in non-severe SARS-CoV-2 infection. Turning to the study itself: Sequencing used unsorted whole-blood bulk RNA, so chains lack pairing. Overall study findings and caveats: Private and CD4 specificities were missed by VDJdb matching, skewed to anti-spike CD8.

Remarks on this clonotype: The antigen remains undetermined.

Using its own MiXCR run on the 5' RACE reads, TCRdb lists one record per CDR3 protein. The sample lists 80,000 or so distinct CDR3 sequences; over 9% were seen once. Germline CDR1 reads SGHTA; CDR2 reads FQGNSA. The V end lost 5 bases, the J end lost 6 bases, and 11 bases lay between the germline ends. The CDR3 contains 12 residues. This material consisted of whole blood, taken at baseline. This receptor was obtained from an adult who was a healthcare worker with PCR-confirmed SARS-CoV-2 infection or an uninfected control (not recorded which). The chain has TRBV7-2 and TRBJ2-7; D gene ambiguous. CDR3 amino acids: CASSPRTGEQYF. CDR3 sequence (DNA): TGTGCCAGCAGCCCGCGGACGGGCGAGCAGTACTTC.